This T cell receptor (beta chain) was captured by sequencing in a study of T cell changes during pregnancy in multiple sclerosis. Method: immunoSEQ multiplex PCR; TCRdb's copy keeps in-frame clones and lacks some. The sample has more than 55,000 clones; about nine tenths are singletons. This TCR came from a female donor in good health, enrolled as a control in a pregnancy study. The starting material was peripheral blood, obtained in the third trimester of pregnancy.

In nucleotides, the CDR3 is TGTGCCAGCTCACCACCTCTCAGGGGGTATTCTAACTATGGCTACACCTTC. Translating gives CASSPPLRGYSNYGYTF. The chain is built from TRBV18 and TRBJ1-2, with 7 bases identical to TRBD1. V lost 0 bases, J lost 0 bases, and 7 bases stayed unmatched. The CDR3 runs to 17 residues. The germline gives CDR1 KGHSH, CDR2 LQKENI. Combining the CDR3 with reference TRBV18 and TRBJ1-2 gives the whole variable domain NAGVMQNPRHLVRRRGQEARLRCSPMKGHSHVYWYRQLPEEGLKFMVYLQKENIIDESGMPKERFSAEFPKEGPSILRIQQVVRGDSAAYFCASSPPLRGYSNYGYTFGSGTRLTVV.